The T cell receptor beta chain under discussion was sequenced for a study of identical twins. Whole-study findings and limits: Models underestimated out-of-frame TCR alpha sharing in monozygotic twins.

This clonotype has a handful of counts. The antigen remains undetermined. The cDNA had a unique molecular identifier and a template-switch universal primer site. Each CDR3 protein is one row after TCRdb ran MiXCR on the 5' RACE reads. This repertoire shows approximately 670,000 distinct CDR3 sequences, around 6% found once; its top ten account for about 2%. The receptor was derived from a man younger than 35 in good health. The sequencing sample was made of naive T cells sorted from blood.

The CDR3 DNA follows: TGTGCCAGCAGCACCGGGCGGACTCCCCCCGCTGAAGAGCAGTACTTC. Protein: CASSTGRTPPAEEQYF. The V call is TRBV7-9, the J call TRBJ2-7, with a weak D call TRBD2 (5 bases). From germline, CDR1 is SEHNR and CDR2 FQNEAQ (reference sequence). The CDR3 length is 16 residues. Trimming removed 5 bases from V and 7 bases from J, with 24 bases in between.